This T cell receptor beta chain was identified during a study of blood T cells in healthy people across ages. About the research overall: About one barcoded beta molecule per two T cells was captured by template switching.

Alongside a J-beta primer mix, a sample-barcoded 5' primer served in a second PCR lasting about 6 to 11 cycles. TCRdb passed the 5' RACE reads through MiXCR, listing each CDR3 protein once. Of approximately 1.5 million distinct CDR3 sequences in the sample, about 42% were seen once. Peripheral blood, roughly 9.3 milliliters per donor, was collected. Findings and caveats of the study: Unsorted PBMCs ruled out conclusive naive versus antigen-experienced comparison.

About this clonotype: What it recognizes is unknown.

Per the germline V gene, CDR1 is SGDLS and CDR2 is YYNGEE. V was shortened by 3 bases and J by 10 bases, with 11 bases between the two germline ends. This CDR3 spans 12 amino acids. This rearrangement joins TRBV9 to TRBJ2-1, with D tentatively TRBD1 (6 bases). This TCR came from a woman aged 18-35 years in good health. The specimen sequenced was blood. The chain's CDR3 is CASSGTGKEQFF. The CDR3 DNA follows: TGTGCCAGCAGCGGAACAGGGAAAGAGCAGTTCTTC.